This T cell receptor beta chain was sequenced in a study of T cell responses to AZD1222 COVID-19 vaccine. Regarding this clone: Antigen unknown.

The V end lost 0 bases, the J end lost 6 bases, and 14 bases lay between the germline ends. This CDR3 has 15 amino acids. CDR1 SGHRS and CDR2 YFSETQ come from the germline V gene. Method: immunoSEQ multiplex PCR; TCRdb's copy keeps in-frame clones and lacks some. The table has 130,000 to 150,000 clones, roughly 90% seen once; the top ten hold less than 2.5%. Study-wide findings and caveats: The study sampled repertoires only after the peak T cell response. Spike-specific TCR depth and breadth grew after two AZD1222 doses. Most donors were white British, females outnumbered males, and clonal diversity was possibly underestimated.

The rearrangement links TRBV5-1 to TRBJ2-3; D might be TRBD1 or TRBD2, each matching 5 bases. The sequenced sample was peripheral blood, obtained 28 days after the second AZD1222 dose. This receptor was obtained from an adult who received the AZD1222 COVID-19 vaccine. As DNA, the CDR3 is TGCGCCAGCAGCTTGGATAGTACAGGAGGCGATACGCAGTATTTT. This gives the protein CASSLDSTGGDTQYF. The whole variable domain, filled in from reference TRBV5-1 and TRBJ2-3, reads KAGVTQTPRYLIKTRGQQVTLSCSPISGHRSVSWYQQTPGQGLQFLFEYFSETQRNKGNFPGRFSGRQFSNSRSEMNVSTLELGDSALYLCASSLDSTGGDTQYFGPGTRLTVL.